This record looks at one TCR beta chain sequence and its context. This clonotype was counted once. What this receptor recognizes is not known. Within one base of it there is no much larger clone, and no base qualities were kept. Libraries were built with PCR. Sequencer: Illumina HiSeq 2500. Unique molecular identifiers were incorporated into TCR beta cDNA libraries to reduce PCR and sequencing biases. Approximately 500,000 cDNA molecules were obtained per 1 to 10 million input T cells, so each molecule approximated one T cell. Patient libraries were prepared and sequenced with the same protocol used for the earlier healthy control dataset. Within a given batch, samples were prepared together, multiplexed and sequenced on the same HiSeq lane. Per the original workflow: Raw barcoded reads were processed with MIGEC, and single-read molecular identifier groups were discarded before consensus assembly and CDR3 extraction. VDJtools was used for post-analysis of the clonotype tables, and diversity was normalized by down-sampling every dataset to the size of the smallest sample. To correct batch-related cross-sample contamination, repertoire overlap clustering matched CDR3 amino acid sequences but not nucleotide sequences. Using fastp at Q25 and MiXCR, TCRdb reprocessed the public reads and kept productive beta chains. Duplicate CDR3 protein sequences are folded into a single record with the most common DNA and genes. The V and J calls were determined by TCRdb, not by the authors. This sample is represented by around 710,000 distinct CDR3 sequences; 35% to 55% of them were singletons. 4.9% of the sample comes from the top ten.

The source of the sample is a study of post-analysis software for immune sequencing data (dated by TCRdb to the mid-2010s). For the wider study: Disease courses on record covered relapsing-remitting, secondary progressive and progressive-relapsing multiple sclerosis, though some patients had no subtype annotation. Patient repertoires were compared against roughly 12 previously published healthy control repertoires from donors aged about 6 to 26 years. A subset of samples was prepared in parallel using single-end sample barcoding, then pooled and co-amplified after Illumina adapter ligation.

Paper-wide results and their limitations: Four or five TRBV segments, including TRBV5-6, TRBV5-1 and TRBV20-1, were significantly more frequent in patients than controls. The multiple sclerosis patient group was slightly younger than the control group. When samples were clustered directly using the F measure, samples prepared in the same batch co-clustered strongly, which prompted a batch-effect correction. Multiple sclerosis patients had significantly lower normalized Chao1 diversity than controls, a result that suggests substantial peripheral T-cell clonal expansion.

The junction shows trimming of 4 bases on V and 7 bases on J, and the gene matches do not reach 10 bases of it. Per the germline V gene (reference sequence), GTSNPN is the CDR1 and SVGIG is the CDR2. Spanning cysteine to phenylalanine, the CDR3 consists of 15 amino acids. Left in the record is the CDR3 DNA by itself, 45 bases read in frame from the first base. To demonstrate the VDJtools post-analysis software, TCR beta repertoires were profiled from the peripheral blood of 10 to 15 young patients with multiple sclerosis. The patients with multiple sclerosis were children and adolescents between roughly 6 and 17 years of age.

The V and J genes are TRBV30 and TRBJ1-5, with TRBD1 matching 10 junction bases. The receptor's source is a girl aged 10 to 17 with multiple sclerosis. Sequencing input: blood. The DNA sequence reads TGTGCCTGGACCCTCGGGACAGGGGAACGGCAGCCCCAGCATTTT. Translated, it gives CAWTLGTGERQPQHF. With all but the CDR3 taken from the reference TRBV30 and TRBJ1-5 genes, the full variable domain is: SQTIHQWPATLVQPVGSPLSLECTVEGTSNPNLYWYRQAAGRGLQLLFYSVGIGQISSEVPQNLSASRPQDRQFILSSKKLLLSDSGFYLCAWTLGTGERQPQHFGDGTRLSIL.